This TCR beta chain originates from a study of cytomegalovirus exposure and HLA in healthy donors. Study-wide findings and caveats: Cytomegalovirus status was reportedly diagnosed by the classifier with high sensitivity and specificity. Investigators reported more than 150 TCR beta chains as tied to cytomegalovirus.

This clone was counted between two and nine times. Antigen specificity is unknown. Assay used: immunoSEQ multiplex PCR; TCRdb lists only in-frame clones, some missing. The repertoire has about 130,000 clones, roughly 89% of them found once; the top ten carry around 9%. The CDR3 has 13 residues. Germline V gives CDR1 LNHDA, CDR2 SQIVND (reference sequence). The J segment lost 6 bases and the V segment lost 5 bases, leaving 4 bases of the junction unmatched. The rearrangement links TRBV19 to TRBJ2-7; 10 bases are shared with TRBD1. The receptor was isolated from a woman aged 18-29 years in good health and CMV-seropositive. The sequenced sample consisted of PBMCs. The CDR3 DNA reads as TGTGCCAGTAGTCCCGACAGGGGGCTCGAGCAGTACTTC. Residues: CASSPDRGLEQYF.